Listed below are T cell receptor beta chains from one sample, sequenced in a study of T cells after yellow fever vaccination. TCRdb reanalysed the 5' RACE reads using MiXCR and keeps one entry per CDR3 protein. The sample has around 340,000 distinct CDR3 sequences; approximately 9% are singletons. The input for sequencing was PBMCs, taken on the day of the first yellow fever vaccination. These receptors originate from a man aged 18 to 30 who received the YFV17D yellow fever vaccine. The CDR3 runs from the conserved cysteine through the conserved F or W. The D gene is left open where the match is weak. Size tells how often a clone was seen (once, few, many) or the class of an expanded clone, and some rows leave it out.

D gene	clone size	J gene	V gene	CDR3 protein	CDR3 DNA
-	few	TRBJ2-1	TRBV7-3	CASSSSNNEQFF	TGTGCCAGCAGCTCTTCCAACAATGAGCAGTTCTTC
-	-	TRBJ2-5	TRBV30	CAWRGHGWETQYF	TGTGCCTGGAGGGGACACGGATGGGAGACCCAGTACTTC
TRBD1	few	TRBJ2-3	TRBV12-3/TRBV12-4	CASRHRTGGGPTDTQYF	TGTGCCAGCAGACATAGGACAGGCGGAGGTCCCACAGATACGCAGTATTTT
TRBD1	-	TRBJ1-4	TRBV20-1	CSATPGTDDEKLFF	TGCAGTGCAACCCCCGGGACAGACGATGAAAAACTGTTTTTT
-	-	TRBJ2-7	TRBV12-3/TRBV12-4	CASSRQYEQYF	TGTGCCAGCAGTCGACAATACGAGCAGTACTTC
TRBD1	-	TRBJ2-7	TRBV19	CASGTGGNYEQYF	TGTGCCAGCGGGACAGGAGGAAACTACGAGCAGTACTTC
-	few	TRBJ2-2	TRBV29-1	CSVSGTFNTGELFF	TGCAGCGTCTCCGGGACATTTAACACCGGGGAGCTGTTTTTT
-	few	TRBJ2-2	TRBV5-6	CASSLARSADPKLNTGELFF	TGTGCCAGCAGCTTAGCCCGATCGGCCGACCCAAAGTTGAACACCGGGGAGCTGTTTTTT
-	-	TRBJ2-2	TRBV20-1	CSARVPGNTGELFF	TGCAGTGCTAGAGTTCCAGGGAACACCGGGGAGCTGTTTTTT
TRBD2	-	TRBJ2-3	TRBV7-6	CASTLSGTSTDTQYF	TGTGCCAGCACCTTGAGCGGGACTAGCACAGATACGCAGTATTTT
TRBD1	few	TRBJ1-1	TRBV6-2/TRBV6-3	CASSYSITGTGLNTEAFF	TGTGCCAGCAGTTACTCTATAACCGGGACAGGGTTGAACACTGAAGCTTTCTTT
TRBD2	few	TRBJ2-5	TRBV10-2	CATRERGVQETQYF	TGCGCCACCCGCGAGCGGGGGGTTCAAGAGACCCAGTACTTC
TRBD2	-	TRBJ2-1	TRBV11-2	CASSLVASGGLYYNEQFF	TGTGCCAGCAGCTTAGTAGCTAGCGGGGGACTATACTACAATGAGCAGTTCTTC
-	few	TRBJ2-5	TRBV19	CASTKFVRSQETQYF	TGTGCCAGTACCAAATTTGTCAGGTCCCAAGAGACCCAGTACTTC
TRBD2	few	TRBJ2-1	TRBV7-9	CASSSGGLKFF	TGTGCCAGCTCTAGCGGGGGGCTCAAGTTCTTC
TRBD1	many	TRBJ1-4	TRBV27	CASSLSRGLGNEKLFF	TGTGCCAGCAGTTTATCCAGGGGGTTGGGTAATGAAAAACTGTTTTTT
TRBD1	few	TRBJ1-4	TRBV28	CATDRGREKLFF	TGTGCCACCGACAGGGGTCGCGAAAAACTGTTTTTT
-	-	TRBJ2-7	TRBV9	CASSVEWGEFYEQYF	TGTGCCAGCAGCGTAGAATGGGGGGAGTTCTACGAGCAGTACTTC
-	-	TRBJ2-3	TRBV20-1	CSAGRGVRDTQYF	TGCAGTGCTGGAAGGGGGGTGCGAGATACGCAGTATTTT
-	few	TRBJ1-3	TRBV6-1	CASSQVLSGNTIYF	TGTGCCAGCAGCCAGGTTCTTTCTGGAAACACCATATATTTT
TRBD1	-	TRBJ2-5	TRBV28	CASSPDRAWGTQYF	TGTGCCAGCAGCCCGGACAGGGCATGGGGGACCCAGTACTTC
-	few	TRBJ2-1	TRBV6-5	CASSYRVTSYNEQFF	TGTGCCAGCAGTTACAGGGTTACCTCCTACAATGAGCAGTTCTTC
-	-	TRBJ1-6	TRBV4-3	CASSQVRGSSSYNSPLHF	TGCGCCAGCAGCCAAGTGAGGGGGTCCAGCTCCTATAATTCACCCCTCCACTTT
-	few	TRBJ2-3	TRBV20-1	CSARDHTWTVTDTQYF	TGCAGTGCTAGAGATCATACCTGGACAGTCACAGATACGCAGTATTTT
-	many	TRBJ2-4	TRBV2	CASRRSAVVRNIQYF	TGTGCCAGCAGACGATCAGCGGTAGTCCGGAACATTCAGTACTTC
-	few	TRBJ1-2	TRBV19	CASTPGRGLGYTF	TGTGCCAGTACGCCCGGCCGGGGGCTTGGCTACACCTTC
TRBD2	few	TRBJ2-1	TRBV7-2	CASSLLGLASYNEQFF	TGTGCCAGCAGCTTACTCGGACTAGCCTCCTACAATGAGCAGTTCTTC
TRBD1	-	TRBJ1-4	TRBV5-6	CASSFRDRVFEKLFF	TGTGCCAGCAGCTTTAGGGACAGGGTATTTGAAAAACTGTTTTTT
-	-	TRBJ2-1	TRBV7-2	CASSITGAHNEQFF	TGTGCCAGCAGCATCACCGGGGCCCACAATGAGCAGTTCTTC
TRBD1	-	TRBJ1-2	TRBV5-1	CASSGTANGYTF	TGCGCCAGCAGTGGGACAGCAAATGGCTACACCTTC
-	few	TRBJ1-1	TRBV7-9	CASSFPGEGEAFF	TGTGCCAGCAGCTTCCCAGGGGAAGGTGAAGCTTTCTTT
TRBD2	many	TRBJ2-1	TRBV7-2	CASSFRSGGFNNEQFF	TGTGCCAGCAGCTTTCGTAGCGGGGGGTTTAACAATGAGCAGTTCTTC
-	few	TRBJ2-7	TRBV29-1	CSVAPTVVYEQYF	TGCAGCGTTGCACCCACTGTGGTCTACGAGCAGTACTTC
TRBD2	-	TRBJ2-2	TRBV12-3/TRBV12-4	CASSQLAIGELFF	TGTGCCAGCAGTCAACTAGCGATCGGGGAGCTGTTTTTT
-	-	TRBJ1-2	TRBV25-1	CASSESRTYGYTF	TGTGCCAGCAGTGAATCCCGGACATATGGCTACACCTTC
-	-	TRBJ2-1	TRBV7-2	CASSLRGGLYNEQFF	TGTGCCAGCAGCTTAAGAGGGGGATTATACAATGAGCAGTTCTTC
TRBD2	-	TRBJ2-3	TRBV7-6	CASSLHLDRGVGTDTQYF	TGTGCCAGCAGCTTACATTTAGATCGGGGGGTCGGCACAGATACGCAGTATTTT
TRBD2	few	TRBJ2-3	TRBV18	CASRPASTRRGTDTQYF	TGTGCCAGCAGACCAGCGTCGACGAGGCGGGGGACAGATACGCAGTATTTT
TRBD1	few	TRBJ2-7	TRBV5-6	CASSSLVRTGGYEQYF	TGTGCCAGCAGCTCCCTCGTTCGGACAGGGGGCTACGAGCAGTACTTC
TRBD1	many	TRBJ1-5	TRBV2	CASRRDSNQPQHF	TGTGCCAGCAGGCGGGACAGTAATCAGCCCCAGCATTTT
TRBD1	many	TRBJ2-1	TRBV6-2/TRBV6-3	CATYTRDRLLDEQFF	TGTGCCACCTACACCCGGGACAGGCTACTGGATGAGCAGTTCTTC